The rows below give T cell receptor beta chains drawn from one sample of a study of T cell changes during pregnancy in multiple sclerosis. The data were produced by immunoSEQ multiplex PCR, yet TCRdb's version contains in-frame clones alone and is incomplete. This sample carries tens of thousands of clones, just under 95% of them seen once, and the ten largest clones take roughly 1.9%. Sample: peripheral blood, taken in the second trimester of pregnancy. The receptors were gathered from a female donor with multiple sclerosis, enrolled in a pregnancy study. Both conserved end residues are trimmed from each CDR3. Each record gives: J gene, clone size, V gene, CDR3 protein. Rows may omit the clone size; those that give it use once, few, many or a size class.

TRBJ2-1,-,TRBV13,ASSSVLALNNEQF
TRBJ1-6,-,TRBV7-9,ASSLGTGSPLH
TRBJ2-7,-,TRBV11-2,ASSLDRGSTYEQY
TRBJ1-6,-,TRBV19,ASSIGQFNSPLH
TRBJ2-5,-,TRBV28,ASSLKLAGGPNEQGTQY
TRBJ2-2,-,TRBV25-1,ASSPDLGTLTGELF
TRBJ2-3,-,TRBV5-8,ASSLAGRASDTQY
TRBJ2-2,-,TRBV27,ASSFRGSPDIGELF
TRBJ2-5,once,TRBV5-1,ASSPRKAGGLETQY
TRBJ1-2,-,TRBV6-1,ASSGQGAQDGYT
TRBJ2-7,-,TRBV27,ASSFQSGRYEQY
TRBJ2-7,-,TRBV11-2,ASSPALVHEQY
TRBJ2-2,-,TRBV9,ASSVGAVTNTGELF
TRBJ2-5,-,TRBV10-3,ATKGGSSGTQETQY
TRBJ2-7,-,TRBV5-1,ASSLPGTLNGHEQY
TRBJ2-2,-,TRBV27,ASSLNGVNTGELF
TRBJ1-6,-,TRBV19,ASSIGQGLDNSPLH
TRBJ2-6,-,TRBV9,ASTGGRSSGANVLT
TRBJ2-1,-,TRBV30,AWSATRTSGGASEQF
TRBJ2-5,-,TRBV6-5,ASNGGIGETQY
TRBJ2-7,-,TRBV30,AWSGRDEQY
TRBJ2-5,-,TRBV5-6,ASSAGQIETQY
TRBJ1-6,-,TRBV5-1,ASNLEGSPLH
TRBJ2-1,-,TRBV7-9,ASSFQLAGGPSEQF
TRBJ2-1,-,TRBV11-1,ASSLEGYNEQF
TRBJ2-7,-,TRBV7-2,ASSRRTGGDYEQY
TRBJ1-6,once,TRBV6-1,ASSGRQDVPRPTYNSPLH
TRBJ1-1,-,TRBV30,AWNWGGNTEAF
TRBJ2-7,-,TRBV28,ASSLHPTSGRHHEQY